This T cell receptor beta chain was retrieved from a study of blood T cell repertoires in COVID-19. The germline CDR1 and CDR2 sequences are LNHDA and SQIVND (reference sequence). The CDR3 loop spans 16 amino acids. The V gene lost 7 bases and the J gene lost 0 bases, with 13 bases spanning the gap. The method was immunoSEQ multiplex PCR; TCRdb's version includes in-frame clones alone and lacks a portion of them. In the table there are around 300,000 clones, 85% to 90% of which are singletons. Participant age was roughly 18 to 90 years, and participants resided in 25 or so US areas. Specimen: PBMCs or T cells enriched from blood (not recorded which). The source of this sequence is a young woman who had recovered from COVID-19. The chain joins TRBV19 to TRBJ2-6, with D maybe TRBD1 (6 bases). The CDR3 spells CASTLDSYSGANVLTF. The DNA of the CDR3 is TGTGCCAGTACCTTGGACAGCTACTCTGGGGCCAACGTCCTGACTTTC.